This TCR beta chain was profiled in a study of cytomegalovirus exposure and HLA in healthy donors. Whole-study findings and limits: Three chains tied to CMV proved CMV antigen-specific in vitro. Later analysis showed most CMV-associated TCR beta chains appearing HLA-restricted.

As for the donors, each was a healthy bone marrow donor. Germline-derived CDR1 and CDR2 are SGHDN and FVKESK. The CDR3 is made up of 16 amino acids. The PCR had 60 Vbeta and 13 Jbeta primers. Sequencing used immunoSEQ multiplex PCR; TCRdb keeps in-frame clones, though not all of them. This table holds 90,000 to 120,000 clones, approximately 80% found once. Remarks on this clone: The antigen is unknown.

The rearrangement uses TRBV14 and TRBJ2-5, with 9 positions matching TRBD1. The J call may be incorrect, as the DNA end agrees better with TRBJ2-7. This TCR came from a male donor in good health and CMV-seronegative. Material for sequencing was PBMCs. Written as DNA, the CDR3 is TGTGCCAGCAGCCCCTTCCGGACAGGGGTTGGCCACGAGCAGTACTTC. This sequence encodes CASSPFRTGVGHEQYF.